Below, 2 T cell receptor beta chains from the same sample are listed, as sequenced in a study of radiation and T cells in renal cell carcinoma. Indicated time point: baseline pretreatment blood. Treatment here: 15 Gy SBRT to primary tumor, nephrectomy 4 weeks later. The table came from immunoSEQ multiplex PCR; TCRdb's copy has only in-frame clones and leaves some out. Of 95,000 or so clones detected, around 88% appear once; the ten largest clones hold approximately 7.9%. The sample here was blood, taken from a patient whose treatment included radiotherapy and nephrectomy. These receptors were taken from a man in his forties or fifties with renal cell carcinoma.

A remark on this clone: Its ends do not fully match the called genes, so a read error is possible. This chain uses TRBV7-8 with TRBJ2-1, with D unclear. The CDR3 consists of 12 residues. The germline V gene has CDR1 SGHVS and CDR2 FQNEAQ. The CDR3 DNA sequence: TGTGCCAGCAGTTTAGATAGCTATGAGCAGTTCTTC. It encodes CASSLDSYEQFF.

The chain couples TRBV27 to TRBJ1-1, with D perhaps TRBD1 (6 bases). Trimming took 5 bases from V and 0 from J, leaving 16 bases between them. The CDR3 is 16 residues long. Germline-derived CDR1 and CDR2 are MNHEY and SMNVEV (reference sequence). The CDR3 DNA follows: TGTGCCAGCAGTCCCACCGGGACACCTATGAACACTGAAGCTTTCTTT. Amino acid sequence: CASSPTGTPMNTEAFF.